A few counts support the clone carrying this T cell receptor beta chain. No antigen is known for it. The record originates from a study of blood T cells in healthy people across ages. PBMCs numbering at least 7 million were isolated per sample. The second PCR ran about 6 to 12 cycles with a sample-barcoded 5' primer and J-beta primers. A single record per CDR3 protein comes from TCRdb applying MiXCR to the 5' RACE reads. The sample yields 630,000 or so distinct CDR3 sequences, around 32% seen once. Findings of the study overall: Compared with aged donors, long-lived donors showed fewer expanded clones, suggesting selection. Any changes in expanded clonotypes were possibly confounded, as donor CMV status remained unknown. Unsorted PBMC material precluded a definitive naive versus antigen-experienced comparison.

V lost 3 bases and J lost 5, with 13 bases in between. This CDR3 has 14 amino acids. Per the germline V gene, CDR1 is MNHEY and CDR2 is SMNVEV (reference sequence). The V gene is TRBV27, the J gene TRBJ1-1; possible D gene TRBD1, 5 bases. Sequencing input: blood. This TCR came from a woman older than 75 in good health. The CDR3 spells CASSFSGMGTEAFF. CDR3 nucleotide sequence: TGTGCCAGCAGTTTTTCAGGGATGGGAACTGAAGCTTTCTTT.